This TCR beta chain was captured in a study of blood T cell repertoires in COVID-19. Generated by immunoSEQ multiplex PCR, the TCRdb table keeps only in-frame clones and is missing some. The sample comprises more than 200,000 clones, about 90% of which are singletons, and 1.9% rests with the top ten. Participants were aged about 18 to 89 years from about two dozen US areas. Recovered Cohort 3 donors showed two negative PCRs, clearance, or symptom resolution. This receptor was identified in a woman aged 18-29 years who had recovered from COVID-19. The specimen sequenced was PBMCs or T cells enriched from blood (not recorded which).

CDR3 region: CASSIAGQGMRGYTF. As DNA, the CDR3 is TGTGCCAGTAGTATCGCGGGACAGGGGATGCGTGGCTACACCTTC. This chain joins TRBV19 and TRBJ1-2, with 10 positions matching TRBD1. This CDR3 comprises 15 residues. Germline loops: CDR1 LNHDA, CDR2 SQIVND (reference sequence). With V trimmed by 3 bases and J by 7 bases, 8 bases remained unmatched.